Shown below are 17 T cell receptor beta chains from a single sample sequenced in a study of blood T cell repertoires in COVID-19. The protocol was immunoSEQ multiplex PCR, while the TCRdb copy is restricted to in-frame clones and leaves out a portion. This table has approximately 53,000 clones, 80% to 90% appearing once. The sequencing sample was made of peripheral blood. Source of these receptors: a human donor in a cohort sampled during active COVID-19.

The chain joins TRBV4-1 to TRBJ2-3; no firm D call. The germline CDR1 and CDR2 sequences are MGHRA and YSYEKL. The CDR3 sequence is 14 residues long. Trimming took 1 base from V and 1 from J, leaving 6 bases between them. The CDR3 here is CASSQVVRTDTQYF. Written as DNA, the CDR3 is TGCGCCAGCAGCCAAGTCGTCCGCACAGATACGCAGTATTTT.

This rearrangement joins TRBV2 to TRBJ2-2, with a weak D call TRBD1 (5 bases). V gave up 6 bases and J gave up 0 bases, with 14 bases separating them. The CDR3 runs to 16 residues. The germline CDR1 and CDR2 sequences are SNHLY and FYNNEI. The DNA of the CDR3 is TGTGCCAGCAGACAGGCAACCATTACGAACACCGGGGAGCTGTTTTTT. Amino acid sequence: CASRQATITNTGELFF.

The chain recombines TRBV7-9 with TRBJ2-6; D is possibly TRBD1 (6 bases). Trimming took off 5 bases at V and 0 bases at J, with 29 bases between the two ends. This CDR3 has 22 residues. Germline CDR1 SEHNR, CDR2 FQNEAQ (reference sequence). The CDR3 sequence is CASSTLRGPNPTGGSGANVLTF. The CDR3 nucleotides are TGTGCCAGCAGCACACTTAGGGGACCCAATCCGACAGGCGGCTCTGGGGCCAACGTCCTGACTTTC.

This rearrangement joins TRBV27 to TRBJ2-2, with TRBD2 matching 7 bases. V shed 3 bases, J shed 4 bases, and the junction held 8 bases outside the gene matches. This CDR3 spans 16 amino acids. CDR1 MNHEY and CDR2 SMNVEV come from the germline V gene (reference sequence). CDR3 bases: TGTGCCAGCAGTTTGTCGGGCGGGAGTCCCACCGGGGAGCTGTTTTTT. As protein: CASSLSGGSPTGELFF.

The chain joins TRBV4-2 to TRBJ1-4; maybe TRBD1 (6 bases). Per germline, CDR1 LGHNA and CDR2 YNFKEQ. V gave up 5 bases and J gave up 4 bases, with 14 bases separating them. The CDR3 runs to 15 residues. The CDR3 DNA sequence: TGTGCCAGCAGCTATCTGACAGGAGGTAATGAAAAACTGTTTTTT. Amino acids: CASSYLTGGNEKLFF.

The CDR3 protein is CASSYSDNEKLFF. CDR3 DNA: TGCGCCAGCAGCTACAGTGATAATGAAAAACTGTTTTTT. The rearrangement links TRBV5-1 to TRBJ1-4; D not certain. Germline V gene sequence: CDR1 SGHRS, CDR2 YFSETQ. The CDR3 length is 13 residues. V was cut by 3 bases and J by 4 bases, with 7 bases left in between.

V gene TRBV24-1 combines with J gene TRBJ2-1; 8 bases line up with TRBD1. Germline V lookup: CDR1 KGHDR, CDR2 SFDVKD. This CDR3 region has 18 residues. V dropped 3 bases and J dropped 0; count of bases not matched to a gene: 9. In nucleotides, the CDR3 is TGTGCCACCAGTGATCCACCCAGGACAGGGCTCTCCTACAATGAGCAGTTCTTC. It specifies CATSDPPRTGLSYNEQFF.

This clone has only a few counts. The chain couples TRBV6-5 to TRBJ1-2; 11 nucleotides line up with TRBD1. Unmatched junction bases numbered 6, after V lost 4 bases and J lost 5 bases. CDR1 and CDR2 (germline): MNHEY, SVGAGI. This CDR3 is built from 15 residues. The CDR3 here is CASSLGQGVGYGYTF. CDR3 DNA: TGTGCCAGCAGTTTGGGACAGGGGGTCGGGTATGGCTACACCTTC.

V and J are TRBV9 and TRBJ1-1; 7 positions match TRBD1. The ends lost 1 base at V and 4 bases at J; junction bases unmatched: 4. Looked up from germline, CDR1 is SGDLS and CDR2 is YYNGEE. This CDR3 has 14 amino acids. For the CDR3, the DNA is TGTGCCAGCAGCGTAACTCCAGGGGGCACTGAAGCTTTCTTT. It codes for CASSVTPGGTEAFF.

The genes are TRBV18 and TRBJ1-4, with TRBD1 matching over 10 bases. This CDR3 comprises 14 residues. The germline CDR1 and CDR2 sequences are KGHSH and LQKENI. The J segment lost 8 bases and the V segment lost 3 bases, leaving 3 bases of the junction unmatched. CDR3 sequence reads: CASSPGTGEEKLFF. CDR3 coding DNA: TGTGCCAGCTCACCCGGGACAGGGGAGGAAAAACTGTTTTTT.

As regards this clone: One junction end disagrees with the germline gene, perhaps due to a read error. The rearrangement uses TRBV5-6 and TRBJ1-1; perhaps TRBD1 as D (5 bases). CDR1 is SGHDT and CDR2 is YYEEEE in the germline V gene. The CDR3 contains 14 residues. CDR3 residues: CASGLPGGNTEAFF. The DNA for the CDR3 is TGTGCCAGCGGCTTACCGGGGGGGAACACTGAAGCTTTCTTT.

The chain has TRBV2 and TRBJ1-2; unclear D gene. Germline V CDR1 and CDR2: SNHLY, FYNNEI. Trimming left V 8 bases short and J 8 bases short, with 18 bases between. CDR3 length equals 13 residues. The CDR3 region is CASRLGLDSGYTF. The CDR3 coding sequence is TGTGCCAGCCGGTTAGGATTAGATAGCGGCTACACCTTC. The full variable domain, completed using reference TRBV2 and TRBJ1-2, is EPEVTQTPSHQVTQMGQEVILRCVPISNHLYFYWYRQILGQKVEFLVSFYNNEISEKSEIFDDQFSVERPDGSNFTLKIRSTKLEDSAMYFCASRLGLDSGYTFGSGTRLTVV.

This clone was counted once. The chain employs TRBV9 and TRBJ2-5; D uncertain. Germline CDR1 is SGDLS and CDR2 is YYNGEE. CDR3 size: 15 residues. Between the trimmed V and J ends, which lost 5 bases and 0 bases, there was a span of 14 bases. CDR3 nucleotides: TGTGCCAGCAGTCCCCCCACTTCGTACCAAGAGACCCAGTACTTC. Amino acids: CASSPPTSYQETQYF.

The chain uses TRBV15 and TRBJ1-1; D gene uncertain. Germline CDR1 is LNHNV and CDR2 is YYDKDF (reference sequence). This CDR3 has 15 amino acids. V lost 0 bases and J lost 5, with 13 bases in between. The CDR3 DNA is TGTGCCACCAGCAGAGAGCCCCAGGCGGGGACTGAAGCTTTCTTT. Amino acids: CATSREPQAGTEAFF.

This chain connects TRBV5-6 to TRBJ2-5; the D gene is possibly TRBD2 (7 bases). CDR1 is SGHDT and CDR2 is YYEEEE in the germline V gene. This CDR3 contains 19 residues. V was pared by 2 bases and J by 4 bases, with 27 bases between. CDR3 sequence (DNA): TGTGCCAGCAGCTTACCCAGGGGCGAACGGGGGGACCTCGGAGAGACCCAGTACTTC. Its protein is CASSLPRGERGDLGETQYF.

This clone was found a few times. V gene TRBV30 combines with J gene TRBJ1-6; D not certain. This CDR3 region has 12 residues. The germline V gene has CDR1 GTSNPN and CDR2 SVGIG (reference sequence). V shed 2 bases and J shed 6 bases, with 5 bases lying between them. The CDR3 loop reads CAWSPVNSPLHF. CDR3 nucleotide sequence: TGTGCCTGGAGTCCAGTTAATTCACCCCTCCACTTT.

The chain combines TRBV6-2 or TRBV6-3 with TRBJ2-4; tentatively, D is TRBD1 (5 bases). The CDR3 contains 13 residues. Germline CDR1 reads MNHEY; CDR2 reads SVGEGT. Trimming left V 2 bases short and J 8 bases short, with 10 bases between. The CDR3 sequence is CASSYPQGDIQYF. The CDR3 nucleotides read TGTGCCAGCAGTTACCCCCAGGGCGACATTCAGTACTTC.